This TCR beta chain is drawn from a study of T cell responses to AZD1222 COVID-19 vaccine. Germline V gives CDR1 LNHDA, CDR2 SQIVND (reference sequence). The V end lost 3 bases, the J end lost 1 base, and 6 bases lay between the germline ends. This CDR3 region has 13 residues. The table came from immunoSEQ multiplex PCR; TCRdb's copy has only in-frame clones and leaves some out. The sample includes 100,000 to 150,000 clones, roughly 90% seen only once; the top ten take roughly 4.5%. The sample in question was peripheral blood, obtained on day 0 of AZD1222 vaccination. This chain joins TRBV19 and TRBJ1-1; D remains ambiguous. This TCR was recovered from an adult in good health. CDR3 DNA sequence: TGTGCCAGTAGTATTGACGGGAACACTGAAGCTTTCTTT. Protein: CASSIDGNTEAFF.